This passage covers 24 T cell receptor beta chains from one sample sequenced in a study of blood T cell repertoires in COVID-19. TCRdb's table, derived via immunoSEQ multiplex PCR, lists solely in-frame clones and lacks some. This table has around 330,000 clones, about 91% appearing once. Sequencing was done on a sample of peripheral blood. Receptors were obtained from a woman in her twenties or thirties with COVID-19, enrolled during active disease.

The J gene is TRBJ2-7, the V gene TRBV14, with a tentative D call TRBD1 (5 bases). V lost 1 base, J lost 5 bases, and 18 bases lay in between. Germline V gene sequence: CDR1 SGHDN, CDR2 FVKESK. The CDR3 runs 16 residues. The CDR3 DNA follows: TGTGCCAGCAGCCAAGTGAGTGGACAACCGAAAGACGAGCAGTACTTC. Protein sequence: CASSQVSGQPKDEQYF.

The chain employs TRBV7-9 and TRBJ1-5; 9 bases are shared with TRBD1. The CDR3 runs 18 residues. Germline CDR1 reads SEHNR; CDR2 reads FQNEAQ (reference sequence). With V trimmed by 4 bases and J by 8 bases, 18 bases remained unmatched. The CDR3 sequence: CASSSGTGPVGPAEPQHF. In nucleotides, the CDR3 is TGTGCCAGCAGCTCCGGGACAGGGCCTGTGGGCCCAGCGGAGCCCCAGCATTTT.

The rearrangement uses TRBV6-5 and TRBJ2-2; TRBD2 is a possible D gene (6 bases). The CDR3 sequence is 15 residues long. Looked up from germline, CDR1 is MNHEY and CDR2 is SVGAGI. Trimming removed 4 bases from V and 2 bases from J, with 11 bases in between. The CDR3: CASSSTGTNTGELFF. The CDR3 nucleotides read TGTGCCAGCAGTTCCACCGGGACTAACACCGGGGAGCTGTTTTTT.

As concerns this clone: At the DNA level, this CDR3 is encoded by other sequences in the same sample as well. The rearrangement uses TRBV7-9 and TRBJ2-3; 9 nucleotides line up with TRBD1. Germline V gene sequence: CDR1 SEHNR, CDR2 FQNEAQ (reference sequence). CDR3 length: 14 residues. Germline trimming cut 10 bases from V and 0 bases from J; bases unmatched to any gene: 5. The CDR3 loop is CATSGTGSTDTQYF. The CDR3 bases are TGTGCCACCTCCGGGACAGGGAGCACAGATACGCAGTATTTT.

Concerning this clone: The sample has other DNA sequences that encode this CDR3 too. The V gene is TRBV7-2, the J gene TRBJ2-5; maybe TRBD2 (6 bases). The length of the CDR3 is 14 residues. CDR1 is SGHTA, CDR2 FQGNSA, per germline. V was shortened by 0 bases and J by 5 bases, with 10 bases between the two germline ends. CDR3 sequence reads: CASSLAGRGETQYF. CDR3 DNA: TGTGCCAGCAGCTTAGCGGGACGGGGGGAGACCCAGTACTTC.

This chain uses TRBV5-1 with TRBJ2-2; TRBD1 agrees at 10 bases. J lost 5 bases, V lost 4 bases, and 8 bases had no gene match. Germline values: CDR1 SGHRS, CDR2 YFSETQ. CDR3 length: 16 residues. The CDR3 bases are TGCGCCAGCAGCATAAATCGACAGGGGGCGACCGGGGAGCTGTTTTTT. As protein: CASSINRQGATGELFF.

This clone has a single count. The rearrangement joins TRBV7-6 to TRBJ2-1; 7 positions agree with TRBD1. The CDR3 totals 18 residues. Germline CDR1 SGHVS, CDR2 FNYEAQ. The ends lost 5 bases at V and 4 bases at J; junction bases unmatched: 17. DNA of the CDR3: TGTGCCAGCAGCCCCCGCCTTCTGTCAGGGGGTCGTTACAATGAGCAGTTCTTC. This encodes CASSPRLLSGGRYNEQFF.

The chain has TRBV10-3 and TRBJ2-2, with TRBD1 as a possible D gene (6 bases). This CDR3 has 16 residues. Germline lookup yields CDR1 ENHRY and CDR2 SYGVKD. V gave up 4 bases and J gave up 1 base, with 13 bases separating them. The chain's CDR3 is CAISVTGNLNTGELFF. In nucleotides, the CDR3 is TGTGCCATCAGTGTAACAGGGAATTTGAACACCGGGGAGCTGTTTTTT.

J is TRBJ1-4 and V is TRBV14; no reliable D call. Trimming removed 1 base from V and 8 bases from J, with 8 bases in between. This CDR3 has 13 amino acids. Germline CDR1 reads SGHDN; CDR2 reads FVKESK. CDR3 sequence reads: CASSQASGEKLFF. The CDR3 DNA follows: TGTGCCAGCAGCCAAGCTTCAGGAGAAAAACTGTTTTTT.

DNA for the CDR3: TGTGCCAGCAGCCAGACAGTTAGCACAGATACGCAGTATTTT. This encodes CASSQTVSTDTQYF. This chain connects TRBV11-2 to TRBJ2-3; TRBD1 is a possible D gene (5 bases). CDR3 length: 14 amino acids. With 5 bases removed from V and 0 bases from J, the gap between germline ends came to 9 bases. Germline CDR1 SGHAT, CDR2 FQNNGV.

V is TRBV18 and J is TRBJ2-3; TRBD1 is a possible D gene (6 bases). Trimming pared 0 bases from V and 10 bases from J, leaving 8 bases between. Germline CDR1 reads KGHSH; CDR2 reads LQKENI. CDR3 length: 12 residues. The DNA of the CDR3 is TGTGCCAGCTCACCACCACAGGGAGCGCAGTATTTT. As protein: CASSPPQGAQYF.

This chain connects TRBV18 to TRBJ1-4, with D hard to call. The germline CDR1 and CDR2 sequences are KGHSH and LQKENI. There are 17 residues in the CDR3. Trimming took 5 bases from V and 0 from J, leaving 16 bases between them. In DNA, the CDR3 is TGTGCCAGCTCATTCACCCCCGGGGTACCAACTAATGAAAAACTGTTTTTT. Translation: CASSFTPGVPTNEKLFF.

The CDR3 DNA is TGTGCCAGCAGTCGTCCGGGGGGGATTCGTGGCTACACCTTC. Its translation: CASSRPGGIRGYTF. The V call is TRBV28, the J call TRBJ1-2, with D tentatively TRBD1 (5 bases). In germline, CDR1 is MDHEN, CDR2 SYDVKM. The V end lost 5 bases, the J end lost 7 bases, and 17 bases lay between the germline ends. This CDR3 spans 14 amino acids.

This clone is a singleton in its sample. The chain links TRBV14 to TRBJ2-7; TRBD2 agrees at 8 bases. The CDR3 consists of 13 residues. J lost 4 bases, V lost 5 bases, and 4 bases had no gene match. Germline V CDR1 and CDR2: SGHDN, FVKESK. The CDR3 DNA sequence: TGTGCCAGCAGCAACAGCGGGGGTTACGAGCAGTACTTC. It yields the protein CASSNSGGYEQYF. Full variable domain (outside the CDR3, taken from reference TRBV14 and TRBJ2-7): EAGVTQFPSHSVIEKGQTVTLRCDPISGHDNLYWYRRVMGKEIKFLLHFVKESKQDESGMPNNRFLAERTGGTYSTLKVQPAELEDSGVYFCASSNSGGYEQYFGPGTRLTVT.

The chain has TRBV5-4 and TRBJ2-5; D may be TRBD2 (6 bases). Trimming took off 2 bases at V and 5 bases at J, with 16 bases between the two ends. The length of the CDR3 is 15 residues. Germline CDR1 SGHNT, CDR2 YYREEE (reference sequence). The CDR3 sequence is CASSFGFGAGETQYF. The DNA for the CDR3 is TGTGCCAGCAGCTTTGGGTTCGGAGCGGGTGAGACCCAGTACTTC.

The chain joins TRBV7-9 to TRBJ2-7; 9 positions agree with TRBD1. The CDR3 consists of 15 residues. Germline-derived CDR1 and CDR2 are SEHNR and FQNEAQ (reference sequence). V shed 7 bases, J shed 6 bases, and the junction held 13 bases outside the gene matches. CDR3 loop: CASTAQRDRVCEQYV. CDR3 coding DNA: TGTGCCAGCACCGCCCAACGGGACAGGGTTTGCGAGCAGTACGTC.

In DNA, the CDR3 is TGTGCCACCAGTGATGGACAGGACACCGGGGAGCTGTTTTTT. Translated: CATSDGQDTGELFF. The chain couples TRBV24-1 to TRBJ2-2; TRBD1 aligns across 7 bases. Losses at the gene ends were 3 bases for V and 3 bases for J; bases not matched to a gene: 0. CDR1 is KGHDR, CDR2 SFDVKD, per germline. This CDR3 spans 14 amino acids.

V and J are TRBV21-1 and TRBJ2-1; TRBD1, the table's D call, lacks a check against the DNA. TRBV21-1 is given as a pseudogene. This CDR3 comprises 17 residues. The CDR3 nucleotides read TGTGCCAGCAGCAAAGCTGTTAGGGACAGGGCCCCCCACGAGCAGTTCTTC. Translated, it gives CASSKAVRDRAPHEQFF.

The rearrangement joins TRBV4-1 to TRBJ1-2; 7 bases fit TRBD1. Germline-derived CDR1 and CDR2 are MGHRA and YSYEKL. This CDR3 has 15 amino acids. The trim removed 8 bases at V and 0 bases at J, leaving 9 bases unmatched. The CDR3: CASAETGRPNYGYTF. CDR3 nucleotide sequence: TGCGCCAGCGCCGAGACAGGGAGGCCTAACTATGGCTACACCTTC.

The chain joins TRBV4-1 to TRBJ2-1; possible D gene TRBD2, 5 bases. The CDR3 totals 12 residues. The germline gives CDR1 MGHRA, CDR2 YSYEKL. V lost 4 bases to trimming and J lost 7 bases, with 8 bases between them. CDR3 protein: CASSPGENEQFF. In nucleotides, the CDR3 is TGCGCCAGCAGCCCCGGGGAGAATGAGCAGTTCTTC.

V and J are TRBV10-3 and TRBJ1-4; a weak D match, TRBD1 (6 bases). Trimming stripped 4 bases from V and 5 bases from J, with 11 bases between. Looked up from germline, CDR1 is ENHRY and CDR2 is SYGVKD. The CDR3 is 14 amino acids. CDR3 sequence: CAISAAGENEKLFF. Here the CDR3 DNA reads TGTGCCATCAGTGCGGCAGGGGAGAATGAAAAACTGTTTTTT.

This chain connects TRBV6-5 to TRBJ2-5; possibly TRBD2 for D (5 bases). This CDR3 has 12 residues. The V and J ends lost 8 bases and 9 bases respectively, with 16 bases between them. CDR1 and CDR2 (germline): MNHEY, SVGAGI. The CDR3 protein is CASLTPPAAQYF. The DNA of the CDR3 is TGTGCCAGCTTAACACCCCCAGCGGCCCAGTACTTC.

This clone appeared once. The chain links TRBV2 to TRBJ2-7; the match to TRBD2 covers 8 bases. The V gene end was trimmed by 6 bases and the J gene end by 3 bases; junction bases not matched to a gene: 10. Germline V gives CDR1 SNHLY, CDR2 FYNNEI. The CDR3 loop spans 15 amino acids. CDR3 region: CASSKERGKFYEQYF. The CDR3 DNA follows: TGTGCCAGCAGCAAAGAGCGGGGGAAATTCTACGAGCAGTACTTC.

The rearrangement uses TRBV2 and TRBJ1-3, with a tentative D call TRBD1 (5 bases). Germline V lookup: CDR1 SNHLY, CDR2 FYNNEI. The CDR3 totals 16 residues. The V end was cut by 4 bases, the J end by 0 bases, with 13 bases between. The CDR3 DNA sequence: TGTGCCAGCAGTGGGGTAGGGACTACCTCTGGAAACACCATATATTTT. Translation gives CASSGVGTTSGNTIYF.